Below, 5 T cell receptor beta chains from the same sample are listed, as sequenced in a study of cytomegalovirus exposure and HLA in healthy donors. PCR employed 60 Vbeta and 13 Jbeta primers. Libraries were prepared by immunoSEQ multiplex PCR; TCRdb keeps only in-frame clonotypes and omits some of them. Among more than 95,000 clones, around 15% were seen once, and the ten largest hold around 0.86%. Sequencing was performed on PBMCs. The receptors originated from a female donor in good health and CMV-seronegative.

The chain couples TRBV2 to TRBJ2-2; D gene uncertain. V dropped 6 bases and J dropped 0 bases, with 11 bases sitting between them. The CDR3 extends over 15 amino acids. Germline V gene lookup returns CDR1 SNHLY and CDR2 FYNNEI. The CDR3 coding sequence is TGTGCCAGCAGGGCACAAAAAACGAACACCGGGGAGCTGTTTTTT. This encodes CASRAQKTNTGELFF.

This clone turned up a few times. This chain links TRBV11-1 with TRBJ1-5, with TRBD1 identical over 8 bases. The CDR3 has 18 residues. Germline CDR1 reads SGHAT; CDR2 reads FQDESV (reference sequence). V lost 0 bases, J lost 3 bases, and 10 bases stayed unmatched. The CDR3: CASSLAGQDRKNNQPQHF. CDR3 nucleotides: TGTGCCAGCAGCTTAGCGGGACAGGACCGAAAAAACAATCAGCCCCAGCATTTT.

This clone was seen only a few times. CDR3 sequence reads: CAITSGNTEAFF. CDR3 DNA sequence: TGTGCCATCACCTCAGGGAACACTGAAGCTTTCTTT. The J gene is TRBJ1-1, the V gene TRBV10-3; the D is unclear. CDR3 length: 12 amino acids. CDR1 is ENHRY and CDR2 is SYGVKD in the germline V gene. The V gene lost 7 bases and the J gene lost 1 base, with 7 bases spanning the gap.

This clone was seen only a few times. The chain uses TRBV7-8 and TRBJ2-3; D not resolved. There are 15 residues in the CDR3. Trimming cost V 5 bases and J 2 bases, with 14 bases left between them. Germline V gene lookup returns CDR1 SGHVS and CDR2 FQNEAQ. In DNA, the CDR3 is TGTGCCAGCAGCATTCAGGTGGGCTTCACAGATACGCAGTATTTT. It encodes CASSIQVGFTDTQYF.

This clone was observed a few times. The chain recombines TRBV12-5 with TRBJ2-2; tentatively, D is TRBD2 (5 bases). Germline V gene data show CDR1 as LGHNT and CDR2 as FRNRAP. Trimming took 9 bases from V and 6 from J, leaving 11 bases between them. The CDR3 is 12 residues long. CDR3 sequence (DNA): TGTGCTAGCACTAGGCTGGCCGGGGAGCTGTTTTTT. This codes for CASTRLAGELFF.